This T cell receptor (beta chain) came from a study of healthy donors' naive CD4 and CD8 T cells. Study information: TCR alpha primers covered all functional IMGT alpha gene variants.

Study-wide findings and caveats: Reportedly, most V and J gene segments showed naive CD4+ versus CD8+ bias.

As to this clonotype: Its antigen is not identified.

TCR libraries were built from roughly 0.5 ug of total RNA by linear amplification. Under the authors' procedure: From 4 to 6 healthy donors, some 78,000 rearranged TCR alpha transcripts were sequenced. TCRdb reprocessed the reads via MiXCR and lists one record per CDR3 protein. The V and J calls and clone size come from TCRdb's table, not from the authors' own analysis. The sample contains roughly 200,000 distinct CDR3 sequences, about 74% of which appear only once. V gave up 4 bases and J gave up 2 bases; unmatched junction bases: 4. The CDR3 sequence is 15 residues long. CDR1 and CDR2 (germline): SQVTM, ANQGSEA. Naive CD4+ cells were sorted as CD4+CD8-CD45RO-CD45RA+; naive CD8+ as CD8+CD4-CD45RA+CD27bright.

This TCR was sampled from a pool of human donors in good health; the sample pools cells from several healthy donors. The chain employs TRBV29-1 and TRBJ2-5; 13 positions agree with TRBD2. Material for sequencing was naive CD4+ and CD8+ T cells sorted from blood, pooled from several donors. The CDR3 loop is CSVAGGLAGQETQYF. CDR3 nucleotides: TGCAGCGTTGCCGGGGGACTAGCGGGGCAAGAGACCCAGTACTTC.